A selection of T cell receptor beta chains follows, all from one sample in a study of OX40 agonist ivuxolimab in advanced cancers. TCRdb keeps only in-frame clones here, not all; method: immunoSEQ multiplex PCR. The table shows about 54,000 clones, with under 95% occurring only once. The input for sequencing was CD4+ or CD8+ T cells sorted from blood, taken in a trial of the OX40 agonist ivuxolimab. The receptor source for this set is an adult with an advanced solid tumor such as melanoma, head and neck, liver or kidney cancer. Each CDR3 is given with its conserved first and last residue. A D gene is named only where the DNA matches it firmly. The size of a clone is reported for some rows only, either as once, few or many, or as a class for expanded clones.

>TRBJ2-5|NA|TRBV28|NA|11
CASSPGETQYF
TGTGCCAGCAGCCCGGGAGAGACCCAGTACTTC
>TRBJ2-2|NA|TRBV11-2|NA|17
CASSLDLVLRVTGELFF
TGTGCCAGCAGCTTAGATCTGGTATTGAGGGTGACCGGGGAGCTGTTTTTT
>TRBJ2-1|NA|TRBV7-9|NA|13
CAANSGIINEQFF
TGTGCCGCAAATAGCGGTATCATCAATGAGCAGTTCTTC
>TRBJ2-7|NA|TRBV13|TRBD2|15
CASSSGLAGSYEQYF
TGTGCCAGCAGCTCCGGACTAGCGGGATCCTACGAGCAGTACTTC
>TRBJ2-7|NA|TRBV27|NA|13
CASSAGSSYEQYF
TGTGCCAGCAGCGCGGGGAGCTCCTACGAGCAGTACTTC
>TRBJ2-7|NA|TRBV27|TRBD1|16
CASSLSGQGFSYEQYF
TGTGCCAGCAGTTTATCGGGACAGGGCTTCTCCTACGAGCAGTACTTC
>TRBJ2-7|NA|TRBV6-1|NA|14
CASSELAGSYEQYF
TGTGCCAGCAGTGAATTGGCGGGCTCCTACGAGCAGTACTTC
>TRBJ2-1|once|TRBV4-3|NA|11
CASSRGYEQFF
TGCGCCAGCAGCCGGGGGTATGAGCAGTTCTTC
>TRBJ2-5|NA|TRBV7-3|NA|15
CASSLGGSRQETQYF
TGTGCCAGCAGCTTAGGGGGTAGCCGTCAAGAGACCCAGTACTTC
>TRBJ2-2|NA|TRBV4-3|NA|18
CASSRGATRPFDTGELFF
TGCGCCAGCAGCCGCGGCGCTACGAGACCCTTCGACACCGGGGAGCTGTTTTTT
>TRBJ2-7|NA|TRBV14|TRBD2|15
CASSQDGTSGYEQYF
TGTGCCAGCAGCCAAGACGGGACTAGCGGCTACGAGCAGTACTTC
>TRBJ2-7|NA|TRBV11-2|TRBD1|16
CASSPRFVTGTYEQYF
TGTGCCAGCAGCCCGAGGTTCGTGACAGGGACCTACGAGCAGTACTTC
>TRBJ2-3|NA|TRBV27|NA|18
CASSLEAGYPSSTDTQYF
TGTGCCAGCAGTTTGGAGGCCGGGTATCCTTCTAGCACAGATACGCAGTATTTT
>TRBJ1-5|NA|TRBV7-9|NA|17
CASSLGPTTGYNQPQHF
TGTGCCAGCAGCTTAGGGCCCACGACAGGATACAATCAGCCCCAGCATTTT
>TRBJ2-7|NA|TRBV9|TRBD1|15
CASSLAGTGGYEQYF
TGTGCCAGCAGCTTGGCCGGGACAGGAGGCTACGAGCAGTACTTC
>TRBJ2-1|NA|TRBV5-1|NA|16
CASSPYGLFTDNEQFF
TGCGCCAGCAGCCCTTACGGACTATTCACTGACAATGAGCAGTTCTTC
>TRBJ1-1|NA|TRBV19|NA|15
CASSMGTRGGTEAFF
TGTGCCAGTAGTATGGGGACACGGGGAGGGACTGAAGCTTTCTTT
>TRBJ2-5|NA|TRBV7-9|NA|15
CASSSIMRSRETQYF
TGTGCCAGCAGCTCCATAATGAGGTCCCGGGAGACCCAGTACTTC
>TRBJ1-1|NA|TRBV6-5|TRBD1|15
CASSIWTGTNTEAFF
TGTGCCAGCAGTATCTGGACAGGGACGAACACTGAAGCTTTCTTT
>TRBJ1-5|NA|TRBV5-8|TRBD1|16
CASSFRDRGQNQPQHF
TGTGCCAGCAGCTTCCGGGACAGGGGGCAAAATCAGCCCCAGCATTTT
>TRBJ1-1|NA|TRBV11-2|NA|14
CASSLEQENTEAFF
TGTGCCAGCAGCTTAGAACAGGAGAACACTGAAGCTTTCTTT
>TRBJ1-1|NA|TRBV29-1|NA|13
CSVETGMNTEAFF
TGCAGCGTTGAAACAGGAATGAACACTGAAGCTTTCTTT
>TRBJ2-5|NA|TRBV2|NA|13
CAIRTTGQETQYF
TGTGCCATCAGGACTACTGGGCAAGAGACCCAGTACTTC
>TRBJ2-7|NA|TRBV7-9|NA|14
CASSLAVGFYEQYF
TGTGCCAGCAGCTTAGCGGTGGGTTTCTACGAGCAGTACTTC
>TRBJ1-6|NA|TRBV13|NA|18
CASSLTVGRGVHNSPLHF
TGTGCCAGCAGCTTAACAGTAGGCAGAGGAGTTCATAATTCACCCCTCCACTTT
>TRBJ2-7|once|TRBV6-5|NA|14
CASSYGPLEYEQYF
TGTGCCAGCAGTTACGGTCCCCTAGAGTACGAGCAGTACTTC
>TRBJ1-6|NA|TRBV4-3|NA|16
CASSQEPRRDNSPLHF
TGCGCCAGCAGCCAAGAGCCCAGGAGGGATAATTCACCCCTCCACTTT
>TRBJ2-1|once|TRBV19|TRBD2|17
CASSTSLAGGPQNEQFF
TGTGCCAGTAGTACCTCACTAGCGGGAGGGCCACAGAATGAGCAGTTCTTC
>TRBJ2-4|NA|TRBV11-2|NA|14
CASRDYSNLNIQYF
TGTGCCAGCAGGGATTACAGCAACCTAAACATTCAGTACTTC
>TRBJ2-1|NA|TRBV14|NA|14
CASSQGGSYNEQFF
TGTGCCAGCAGCCAAGGGGGTTCCTACAATGAGCAGTTCTTC
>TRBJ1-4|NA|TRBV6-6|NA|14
CASISGATNEKLFF
TGTGCCAGCATATCGGGGGCAACTAATGAAAAACTGTTTTTT
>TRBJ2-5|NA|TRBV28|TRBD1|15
CASSLGQGDGETQYF
TGTGCCAGCAGTTTGGGGCAGGGGGATGGTGAGACCCAGTACTTC
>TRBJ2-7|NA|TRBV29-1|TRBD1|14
CSARLRDRGYEQYF
TGCAGCGCCCGACTGCGTGACAGGGGGTACGAGCAGTACTTC
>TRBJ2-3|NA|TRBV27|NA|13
CASSAHSTDTQYF
TGTGCCAGCAGTGCCCATAGCACAGATACGCAGTATTTT